These 27 T cell receptor beta chains originate from one sample sequenced in a study of shared clonotypes between healthy human individuals. Produced via immunoSEQ multiplex PCR; TCRdb's table is partial and in-frame only. Among roughly 2.2 million clones listed, 90% to 95% were seen once. Sequencing was done on a sample of naive CD4+ T cells from PBMCs. The subset is: CD45RA+ positively selected. These receptors came from a young man in good health. Some clones in this sample may be carry-over from other donors' samples.

The chain joins TRBV7-9 to TRBJ1-5, with D unresolved. There are 16 residues in the CDR3. The V and J ends lost 5 bases and 0 bases respectively, with 14 bases between them. The germline V gene encodes CDR1 SEHNR and CDR2 FQNEAQ (reference sequence). CDR3 DNA: TGTGCCAGCAGCCCAAACGGAGGCAGTAGCAATCAGCCCCAGCATTTT. This encodes CASSPNGGSSNQPQHF.

This rearrangement joins TRBV6-1 to TRBJ2-7; 8 bases are a match to TRBD2. Germline V CDR1 and CDR2: MNHNS, SASEGT. The CDR3 contains 13 residues. V shed 6 bases and J 6 bases; nucleotides not matched to a gene: 7. The DNA of the CDR3 is TGTGCCAGCAGGGGAGTCGGGGGGGCCGAGCAGTACTTC. As protein: CASRGVGGAEQYF.

As for this clone: The junction shows a germline mismatch at one end, possibly a read error. This rearrangement joins TRBV28 to TRBJ1-2; TRBD1 agrees at 7 bases. Germline V lookup: CDR1 MDHEN, CDR2 SYDVKM. This CDR3 contains 12 residues. The CDR3 protein is CASIRPPGQTLF. The CDR3 DNA sequence: TGTGCCAGCATCCGTCCCCCGGGACAGACCCTCTTC.

In its sample, this clone was seen once. The rearrangement links TRBV6-6 to TRBJ1-4; 7 bases align to TRBD1. This CDR3 has 12 amino acids. J was trimmed by 8 bases and V by 7 bases; bases with no gene match: 4. Germline V lookup: CDR1 MNHNY, CDR2 SVGAGI (reference sequence). The DNA of the CDR3 is TGTGCCAGCACCCTGACAGGGGAAAAACTGTTTTTT. Translating it yields CASTLTGEKLFF.

V gene TRBV28 combines with J gene TRBJ1-6; unclear D gene. The CDR3 consists of 14 residues. Germline V gene lookup returns CDR1 MDHEN and CDR2 SYDVKM. V was trimmed by 7 bases and J by 5 bases, leaving 12 bases between them. CDR3 residues: CASIQRQDNSPLHF. DNA of the CDR3: TGTGCCAGCATTCAGCGGCAGGATAATTCACCCCTCCACTTT.

This chain links TRBV5-4 with TRBJ2-3, with 13 bases fitting TRBD2. This CDR3 is 14 amino acids long. Germline lookup yields CDR1 SGHNT and CDR2 YYREEE (reference sequence). V was clipped by 4 bases and J by 9 bases; unmatched bases: 5. Here the CDR3 DNA reads TGTGCCAGCAGCCTTGGACTAGCGGGAGCCACGCAGTATTTT. This codes for CASSLGLAGATQYF.

The chain couples TRBV6-1 to TRBJ1-1, with D possibly being TRBD1 (6 bases). The CDR3 is 13 residues long. CDR1 MNHNS and CDR2 SASEGT come from the germline V gene. Trimming stripped 3 bases from V and 4 bases from J, with 9 bases between. CDR3 sequence (DNA): TGTGCCAGCAGTGATACAGGGTTCACTGAAGCTTTCTTT. This sequence encodes CASSDTGFTEAFF.

The V gene is TRBV15, the J gene TRBJ2-7; 9 positions match TRBD1. CDR3 length: 14 amino acids. CDR1 and CDR2 (germline): LNHNV, YYDKDF (reference sequence). V was clipped by 6 bases and J by 1 base; unmatched bases: 4. The chain's CDR3 is CATRGDRVSYEQYF. DNA of the CDR3: TGTGCCACCAGAGGGGACAGGGTATCCTACGAGCAGTACTTC.

The chain has TRBV7-3 and TRBJ1-2, with 8 nucleotides matching TRBD1. J lost 8 bases, V lost 1 base, and 6 bases had no gene match. Germline loops: CDR1 SGHTA, CDR2 FQGTGA. The CDR3 length is 14 residues. The CDR3 sequence is CASSLIRTGNGYTF. CDR3 nucleotides: TGTGCCAGCAGCTTAATTCGGACAGGGAACGGCTACACCTTC.

J is TRBJ2-2 and V is TRBV15, with D possibly TRBD2 on 5 matching bases. Trimming took off 3 bases at V and 3 bases at J, with 14 bases between the two ends. This CDR3 contains 16 residues. Looked up from germline, CDR1 is LNHNV and CDR2 is YYDKDF (reference sequence). The CDR3 sequence: CATSSLWGVDTGELFF. The CDR3 DNA reads TGTGCCACCAGCAGCCTATGGGGAGTTGACACCGGGGAGCTGTTTTTT. The full variable domain, completed using reference TRBV15 and TRBJ2-2, is DAMVIQNPRYQVTQFGKPVTLSCSQTLNHNVMYWYQQKSSQAPKLLFHYYDKDFNNEADTPDNFQSRRPNTSFCFLDIRSPGLGDTAMYLCATSSLWGVDTGELFFGEGSRLTVL.

This clone was seen just once. The rearrangement links TRBV11-2 to TRBJ2-5; 7 bases match TRBD1. The CDR3 covers 16 residues. V was clipped by 5 bases and J by 5 bases; unmatched bases: 14. Germline loops: CDR1 SGHAT, CDR2 FQNNGV. CDR3: CASSNPDRRWGETQYF. The CDR3 nucleotides are TGTGCCAGCAGCAATCCGGACAGGCGCTGGGGGGAGACCCAGTACTTC.

The gene calls are TRBV4-2 and TRBJ2-1; D possibly corresponds to TRBD2 (5 bases). Germline CDR1 is LGHNA and CDR2 is YNFKEQ. CDR3 length: 16 amino acids. With 0 bases removed from V and 4 bases from J, the gap between germline ends came to 13 bases. The CDR3 protein is CASSQDTGRDYNEQFF. The CDR3, as DNA: TGTGCCAGCAGCCAAGATACTGGACGGGATTACAATGAGCAGTTCTTC.

The chain carries TRBV6-1 and TRBJ2-7, with 7 bases lining up with TRBD1. With 8 bases clipped from V and 0 bases from J, the junction kept 7 bases outside the gene matches. Germline CDR1 reads MNHNS; CDR2 reads SASEGT. The CDR3 runs 14 residues. The CDR3 sequence: CASGKGQASYEQYF. The CDR3, as DNA: TGTGCCAGCGGTAAAGGACAGGCCTCCTACGAGCAGTACTTC.

Only one count was recorded for this clone. J is TRBJ2-2 and V is TRBV18, with unresolved D. Germline CDR1 reads KGHSH; CDR2 reads LQKENI. Trimming cost V 6 bases and J 10 bases, with 15 bases left between them. The CDR3 loop spans 13 amino acids. CDR3 DNA: TGTGCCAGCTCCCAAGCTCCCGGAGAGGAGCTGTTTTTT. This codes for CASSQAPGEELFF. The variable domain in full, completed from reference TRBV18 and TRBJ2-2, reads NAGVMQNPRHLVRRRGQEARLRCSPMKGHSHVYWYRQLPEEGLKFMVYLQKENIIDESGMPKERFSAEFPKEGPSILRIQQVVRGDSAAYFCASSQAPGEELFFGEGSRLTVL.

V and J are TRBV5-5 and TRBJ1-2; perhaps TRBD1 as D (5 bases). The CDR3 sequence is 14 residues long. V was cut by 4 bases and J by 3 bases, with 13 bases left in between. The germline V gene has CDR1 SGHKS and CDR2 YYEKEE (reference sequence). The CDR3 DNA sequence: TGTGCCAGCAGCCAAGTGACGGGGGACTATGGCTACACCTTC. Protein sequence: CASSQVTGDYGYTF. The full variable domain, in which reference TRBV5-5 and TRBJ1-2 provide the parts outside the CDR3, is DAGVTQSPTHLIKTRGQQVTLRCSPISGHKSVSWYQQVLGQGPQFIFQYYEKEERGRGNFPDRFSARQFPNYSSELNVNALLLGDSALYLCASSQVTGDYGYTFGSGTRLTVV.

This clone was detected once. The chain combines TRBV4-2 with TRBJ2-7; D is perhaps TRBD1 or TRBD2 (5 bases each). The CDR3 sequence is 15 residues long. V was shortened by 0 bases and J by 2 bases, with 11 bases between the two germline ends. CDR1 is LGHNA, CDR2 YNFKEQ, per germline. CDR3 sequence (DNA): TGTGCCAGCAGCCAAGATCCGGGGCCAACCTACGAGCAGTACTTC. Protein product: CASSQDPGPTYEQYF.

V is TRBV28 and J is TRBJ2-7; TRBD2 matches 7 bases. V dropped 1 base and J dropped 6; count of bases not matched to a gene: 3. The CDR3 consists of 13 residues. CDR1 is MDHEN and CDR2 is SYDVKM in the germline V gene. The CDR3 here is CASSLSPGGEQYF. CDR3 bases: TGTGCCAGCAGTTTATCTCCGGGGGGCGAGCAGTACTTC. Drawing the rest from reference TRBV28 and TRBJ2-7, the complete variable domain is DVKVTQSSRYLVKRTGEKVFLECVQDMDHENMFWYRQDPGLGLRLIYFSYDVKMKEKGDIPEGYSVSREKKERFSLILESASTNQTSMYLCASSLSPGGEQYFGPGTRLTVT.

This chain connects TRBV27 to TRBJ2-7; D is possibly TRBD2 (5 bases). With 4 bases removed from V and 5 bases from J, the gap between germline ends came to 15 bases. This CDR3 comprises 14 residues. Looked up from germline, CDR1 is MNHEY and CDR2 is SMNVEV (reference sequence). The CDR3 sequence is CASSYGDAVNEQYF. CDR3 bases: TGTGCCAGCAGTTACGGGGATGCGGTCAACGAGCAGTACTTC.

The chain links TRBV6-6 to TRBJ2-3, with 8 bases that match TRBD2. CDR3 length: 13 residues. J gave up 1 base and V 11 bases, and 5 bases lay outside the gene matches. CDR1 is MNHNY, CDR2 SVGAGI, per germline (reference sequence). As DNA, the CDR3 is TGTGCCGCCTTGCGGGAGGGCACAGATACGCAGTATTTT. Translated, it gives CAALREGTDTQYF.

J is TRBJ1-4 and V is TRBV5-1, with D possibly matching TRBD1 (5 bases). Trimming stripped 1 base from V and 0 bases from J, with 10 bases between. The length of the CDR3 is 16 residues. The germline CDR1 and CDR2 sequences are SGHRS and YFSETQ. In DNA, the CDR3 is TGCGCCAGCAGCTTGAGGGGCACTGCAACTAATGAAAAACTGTTTTTT. Amino acid sequence: CASSLRGTATNEKLFF.

V usage is TRBV18 and J usage is TRBJ2-7; D may be TRBD1 (6 bases). Germline V CDR1 and CDR2: KGHSH, LQKENI. V lost 6 bases to trimming and J lost 0 bases, with 15 bases between them. This CDR3 is 15 amino acids long. DNA for the CDR3: TGTGCCAGCTCCCCTACAGGGATTACCTCCTACGAGCAGTACTTC. Translating gives CASSPTGITSYEQYF.

This chain links TRBV7-8 with TRBJ1-2, with D unresolved. Germline loops: CDR1 SGHVS, CDR2 FQNEAQ. V was clipped by 1 base and J by 1 base, with 7 bases between them. This CDR3 spans 14 amino acids. CDR3 nucleotides: TGTGCCAGCAGCTTAGAGCCCGGTAACTATGGCTACACCTTC. Its translation is CASSLEPGNYGYTF. Full variable domain (rest looked up from reference TRBV7-8 and TRBJ1-2): GAGVSQSPRYKVAKRGQDVALRCDPISGHVSLFWYQQALGQGPEFLTYFQNEAQLDKSGLPSDRFFAERPEGSVSTLKIQRTQQEDSAVYLCASSLEPGNYGYTFGSGTRLTVV.

The chain links TRBV6-5 to TRBJ1-1; 11 nucleotides align to TRBD1. Germline-derived CDR1 and CDR2 are MNHEY and SVGAGI. The CDR3 is made up of 15 amino acids. V lost 2 bases and J lost 5; bases outside the gene matches: 4. CDR3 nucleotide sequence: TGTGCCAGCAGTTACAAGGGGACAGGGGGGACTGAAGCTTTCTTT. It encodes CASSYKGTGGTEAFF.

V and J are TRBV7-2 and TRBJ1-3; tentatively, D is TRBD1 (6 bases). The CDR3 has 15 residues. CDR1 and CDR2 (germline): SGHTA, FQGNSA. Deletions cut 1 base from V and 4 bases from J, with 11 bases between. The CDR3 nucleotides are TGTGCCAGCAGCTTAGTATGGCAGGGGGGAAACACCATATATTTT. Amino acid sequence: CASSLVWQGGNTIYF.

The gene calls are TRBV27 and TRBJ1-1; 9 positions match TRBD1. Unmatched junction bases numbered 2, after V lost 0 bases and J lost 0 bases. The CDR3 totals 16 residues. The V gene's germline CDR1 is MNHEY and CDR2 SMNVEV (reference sequence). This CDR3 is CASSLSRDRVNTEAFF. The CDR3 bases are TGTGCCAGCAGTTTATCGAGGGACAGGGTGAACACTGAAGCTTTCTTT.

V is TRBV30 and J is TRBJ2-1, with D uncertain. This CDR3 region has 16 residues. Germline assignment: CDR1 GTSNPN and CDR2 SVGIG (reference sequence). The V gene lost 0 bases and the J gene lost 2 bases, with 14 bases spanning the gap. CDR3 DNA: TGTGCCTGGAGTGTACGTGCGGTTTTACCCTACAATGAGCAGTTCTTC. Residues: CAWSVRAVLPYNEQFF.

The chain links TRBV27 to TRBJ2-2; 9 nucleotides agree with TRBD1. V lost 6 bases and J lost 6; bases outside the gene matches: 14. Germline lookup yields CDR1 MNHEY and CDR2 SMNVEV (reference sequence). CDR3 length equals 17 residues. CDR3 sequence: CASRWKSGTGYPGELFF. The CDR3 nucleotides are TGTGCCAGCAGGTGGAAATCGGGGACAGGGTACCCCGGGGAGCTGTTTTTT.